The clone carrying this T cell receptor beta chain was counted a single time. What it binds is unknown. This record comes from a study of T cell responses to AZD1222 COVID-19 vaccine. Study summary: Second-dose timings of about 4 or about 12 weeks were pooled. Study-level points and caveats: Possibly, clonal diversity was underestimated; donors were largely white British and included more females.

Data came from immunoSEQ multiplex PCR; TCRdb stores just in-frame clones and leaves some out. Here the sample spans 150,000 or so clones, just over 90% being singletons. Germline CDR1 is LGHDT and CDR2 is YNNKEL (reference sequence). The CDR3 has 14 residues. The germline V and J ends were trimmed by 3 bases and 6 bases, with 15 bases remaining between them. Here the sequenced sample was peripheral blood, taken on day 0 of AZD1222 vaccination. V is TRBV3-1 (or the pseudogene TRBV3-2) and J is TRBJ2-7; D is ambiguous. The receptor comes from an adult in good health. The CDR3 sequence is CASSQPGSGSEQYF. In DNA form, the CDR3 reads TGTGCCAGCAGCCAGCCGGGCTCTGGAAGCGAGCAGTACTTC.